This note documents a single TCR beta chain sequence. As yet, its antigen is unknown. The sample's treatment: around 19 received Ad26.COV2.S at low or high dose, single or two shots; about 5 received placebo; per-sample allocation not given. At day 63 after the first vaccine or placebo injection, samples were drawn. Boston provided a donor who was an adult aged 18-55 years. The study used a vaccine consisting of an Ad26 vector that expressed Wuhan-strain SARS-CoV-2 spike. This entry belongs to a study of Ad26.COV2.S vaccination and SARS-CoV-2 variants. Study summary: The donor belonged to the COV1001 Ad26.COV2.S trial arm. Study-wide points: TCR breadth and depth estimates may have understated total T cell responses.

Sequencing used immunoSEQ multiplex PCR; TCRdb keeps in-frame clones, though not all of them. The sample lists 410,000 or so clones; 80% to 95% were seen once. The V gene's germline CDR1 is SGHNT and CDR2 YYREEE (reference sequence). Trimming took off 0 bases at V and 3 bases at J, with 10 bases between the two ends. This CDR3 spans 15 amino acids. The clonotype originates from a person between 18 and 60 years old who received the Ad26.COV2.S COVID-19 vaccine or a placebo. The chain couples TRBV5-4 to TRBJ1-5; D remains ambiguous. Material: peripheral blood, obtained in a trial of Ad26.COV2.S vaccine versus placebo. CDR3 nucleotides: TGTGCCAGCAGCTTGGAAGGAGGTCCCAATCAGCCCCAGCATTTT. It is translated as CASSLEGGPNQPQHF.